The rows below give T cell receptor beta chains drawn from one sample of a study of blood T cell repertoires in COVID-19. The protocol was immunoSEQ multiplex PCR, while the TCRdb copy is restricted to in-frame clones and leaves out a portion. The sample comprises 170,000 or so clones, approximately 87% of which are singletons, and around 12% rests with the top ten. Sequencing input: peripheral blood. These receptors were taken from a woman in her 70s with COVID-19, enrolled during active disease. Each CDR3 is given with its conserved first and last residue. Fields, in order: V gene, D gene, J gene, clone size, CDR3 DNA, CDR3 protein. The D gene is left open where the match is weak. Expanded clones are given a class, and other clones once, few, many or no size at all.

v_gene: TRBV10-3
d_gene: .
j_gene: TRBJ2-7
abundance: .
CDR3nt: TGTGCCATCAGTGACAGCCCCGGGGAGCAGTACTTC
CDR3aa: CAISDSPGEQYF

v_gene: TRBV19
d_gene: TRBD1
j_gene: TRBJ1-2
abundance: .
CDR3nt: TGTGCCAGTACCCCTATTCGGACAGGGAACTATGGCTACACCTTC
CDR3aa: CASTPIRTGNYGYTF

v_gene: TRBV19
d_gene: TRBD1
j_gene: TRBJ1-3
abundance: .
CDR3nt: TGTGCCAGTAGTATCGGCAGGGGGCCTGGAAACACCATATATTTT
CDR3aa: CASSIGRGPGNTIYF

v_gene: TRBV5-5
d_gene: TRBD1
j_gene: TRBJ1-1
abundance: .
CDR3nt: TGTGCCAGCAGCTGGACCGGGACAGTTCGGACTGAAGCTTTCTTT
CDR3aa: CASSWTGTVRTEAFF

v_gene: TRBV12-3/TRBV12-4
d_gene: .
j_gene: TRBJ1-1
abundance: .
CDR3nt: TGTGCCAGCAGGTCTTATGGGACTGCTTTCTTT
CDR3aa: CASRSYGTAFF

v_gene: TRBV19
d_gene: TRBD2
j_gene: TRBJ2-4
abundance: .
CDR3nt: TGTGCCAGTAGTAAACGGACTAGCGGGGAATACTCCAAAAACATTCAGTACTTC
CDR3aa: CASSKRTSGEYSKNIQYF

v_gene: TRBV18
d_gene: .
j_gene: TRBJ1-3
abundance: .
CDR3nt: TGTGCCAGCTCAGGAGGGACGGGAGGAAACACCATATATTTT
CDR3aa: CASSGGTGGNTIYF

v_gene: TRBV19
d_gene: TRBD1
j_gene: TRBJ1-2
abundance: few
CDR3nt: TGTGCCAGTAGTATGGACAGGATAGAGGGCTACACCTTC
CDR3aa: CASSMDRIEGYTF

v_gene: TRBV9
d_gene: TRBD2
j_gene: TRBJ2-2
abundance: .
CDR3nt: TGTGCCAGCAGTAGAACCGGGACTAGCGACACCGGGGAGCTGTTTTTT
CDR3aa: CASSRTGTSDTGELFF

v_gene: TRBV4-1
d_gene: TRBD1
j_gene: TRBJ2-3
abundance: .
CDR3nt: TGCGCCAGCAGCCAGACAGGGGCGGACACAGATACGCAGTATTTT
CDR3aa: CASSQTGADTDTQYF

v_gene: TRBV27
d_gene: .
j_gene: TRBJ2-7
abundance: .
CDR3nt: TGTGCCAGCAGACAATCCGGGACACGGCCTTCCGAGCAGTACTTC
CDR3aa: CASRQSGTRPSEQYF

v_gene: TRBV12-3/TRBV12-4
d_gene: .
j_gene: TRBJ2-5
abundance: .
CDR3nt: TGTGCCAGCAGAGGGAGTAAAGAGACCCAGTACTTC
CDR3aa: CASRGSKETQYF

v_gene: TRBV7-8
d_gene: .
j_gene: TRBJ1-4
abundance: .
CDR3nt: TGTGCCAGCAGTTTTACAGGGTTTAATGAAAAACTGTTTTTT
CDR3aa: CASSFTGFNEKLFF

v_gene: TRBV4-1
d_gene: TRBD2
j_gene: TRBJ2-7
abundance: once
CDR3nt: TGCGCCAGCAGCCAAGATACTGGACTAGCGCTTCCCGAGCAGTACTTC
CDR3aa: CASSQDTGLALPEQYF

v_gene: TRBV18
d_gene: TRBD1
j_gene: TRBJ1-6
abundance: .
CDR3nt: TGTGCCAGCTCATTCCGGGACAGGGGTATTGATTCACCCCTCCACTTT
CDR3aa: CASSFRDRGIDSPLHF

v_gene: TRBV6-5
d_gene: .
j_gene: TRBJ1-1
abundance: .
CDR3nt: TGTGCCAGCAGTTTAAGGGCCCTTCACCGGAGGGCTGAAGCTTTCTTT
CDR3aa: CASSLRALHRRAEAFF

v_gene: TRBV3-1/TRBV3-2
d_gene: TRBD1
j_gene: TRBJ2-3
abundance: .
CDR3nt: TGTGCCAGCAGCCAAGGGACAGGTAGTACAGATACGCAGTATTTT
CDR3aa: CASSQGTGSTDTQYF

v_gene: TRBV28
d_gene: .
j_gene: TRBJ1-2
abundance: .
CDR3nt: TGTGCCAGCAGTTCCGGCGGCAGATCCTATGGCTACACCTTC
CDR3aa: CASSSGGRSYGYTF

v_gene: TRBV10-3
d_gene: TRBD2
j_gene: TRBJ2-3
abundance: .
CDR3nt: TGTGCCATCAGGGGACTAGCGGGAGTCACAGATACGCAGTATTTT
CDR3aa: CAIRGLAGVTDTQYF

v_gene: TRBV5-6
d_gene: .
j_gene: TRBJ2-1
abundance: .
CDR3nt: TGTGCCAGCAGATCGGGGGGCCTTATCGGCAATGAGCAGTTCTTC
CDR3aa: CASRSGGLIGNEQFF

v_gene: TRBV30
d_gene: .
j_gene: TRBJ1-1
abundance: .
CDR3nt: TGTGCCTGGGCGACGGTGGAAGGGAGCACTGAAGCTTTCTTT
CDR3aa: CAWATVEGSTEAFF

v_gene: TRBV19
d_gene: .
j_gene: TRBJ2-3
abundance: .
CDR3nt: TGTGCCAGTAGTAGGGGAGCTAGCACAGATACGCAGTATTTT
CDR3aa: CASSRGASTDTQYF

v_gene: TRBV19
d_gene: .
j_gene: TRBJ1-5
abundance: once
CDR3nt: TGTGCCAGTAGTGTATCGGGGGGCAATCAGCCCCAGCATTTT
CDR3aa: CASSVSGGNQPQHF

v_gene: TRBV29-1
d_gene: .
j_gene: TRBJ2-5
abundance: .
CDR3nt: TGCAGCCCTCCGCGGATAAGGTACCAAGAGACCCAGTACTTC
CDR3aa: CSPPRIRYQETQYF

v_gene: TRBV2
d_gene: .
j_gene: TRBJ2-7
abundance: .
CDR3nt: TGTGCCAGCAGAGTAGGGGCAATCTACGAGCAGTACTTC
CDR3aa: CASRVGAIYEQYF

v_gene: TRBV6-1
d_gene: .
j_gene: TRBJ1-1
abundance: few
CDR3nt: TGTGCCAGCAGTGAAGACAGAGGGATGAACACTGAAGCTTTCTTT
CDR3aa: CASSEDRGMNTEAFF

v_gene: TRBV7-9
d_gene: .
j_gene: TRBJ1-1
abundance: .
CDR3nt: TGTGCCAGCAGCTTAGGGGCGGGTAACACTGAAGCTTTCTTT
CDR3aa: CASSLGAGNTEAFF

v_gene: TRBV3-1/TRBV3-2
d_gene: TRBD2
j_gene: TRBJ2-2
abundance: .
CDR3nt: TGTGCCAGCAGCCAAGATACTAGCGGGACCGGGGAGCTGTTTTTT
CDR3aa: CASSQDTSGTGELFF

v_gene: TRBV7-9
d_gene: TRBD2
j_gene: TRBJ2-7
abundance: .
CDR3nt: TGTGCCAGCAGCTTAGGATGGGAGGGGCGCGTGAGCGAGCAGTACTTC
CDR3aa: CASSLGWEGRVSEQYF

v_gene: TRBV6-5
d_gene: TRBD1
j_gene: TRBJ1-4
abundance: .
CDR3nt: TGTGCCAGCAGTTGGGACAGAAGGACGACTAATGAAAAACTGTTTTTT
CDR3aa: CASSWDRRTTNEKLFF

v_gene: TRBV7-2
d_gene: TRBD2
j_gene: TRBJ2-1
abundance: .
CDR3nt: TGTGCCAGCAGCCCTTCTAGCGGCTCCTACAATGAGCAGTTCTTC
CDR3aa: CASSPSSGSYNEQFF

v_gene: TRBV6-5
d_gene: .
j_gene: TRBJ1-6
abundance: .
CDR3nt: TGTGCCAGCAGTTACTCAATGAGGGGGTACTCACCCCTCCACTTT
CDR3aa: CASSYSMRGYSPLHF

v_gene: TRBV24-1
d_gene: .
j_gene: TRBJ1-1
abundance: few
CDR3nt: TGTGCCACCAGTGCCACAGGGACTGAAGCTTTCTTT
CDR3aa: CATSATGTEAFF

v_gene: TRBV2
d_gene: .
j_gene: TRBJ1-1
abundance: .
CDR3nt: TGTGCCAGCAGTGAGTCCCATTGGAGGAACACTGAAGCTTTCTTT
CDR3aa: CASSESHWRNTEAFF

v_gene: TRBV7-2
d_gene: TRBD2
j_gene: TRBJ2-2
abundance: few
CDR3nt: TGTGCCAGCAGCCCTGGACTAGCGGTAACCTGGACTGGGGAGCTGTTTTTT
CDR3aa: CASSPGLAVTWTGELFF

v_gene: TRBV5-1
d_gene: .
j_gene: TRBJ1-2
abundance: few
CDR3nt: TGCGCCAGCAGCCCCCGGGAAGCTAACTATGGCTACACCTTC
CDR3aa: CASSPREANYGYTF

v_gene: TRBV28
d_gene: .
j_gene: TRBJ1-6
abundance: .
CDR3nt: TGTGCCAGCAGTTTGCGAGAAAATTCACCCCTCCACTTT
CDR3aa: CASSLRENSPLHF

v_gene: TRBV10-3
d_gene: .
j_gene: TRBJ1-6
abundance: once
CDR3nt: TGTGCCATCAGTGATCTCAGGGGAGTCCCTAATTCACCCCTCCACTTT
CDR3aa: CAISDLRGVPNSPLHF

v_gene: TRBV4-2
d_gene: TRBD2
j_gene: TRBJ2-1
abundance: .
CDR3nt: TGTGCCAGCAGCCAAGGGACTAGCGGGAGGGCTGATGAGCAGTTCTTC
CDR3aa: CASSQGTSGRADEQFF

v_gene: TRBV28
d_gene: .
j_gene: TRBJ1-2
abundance: few
CDR3nt: TGTGCCAGCAGCAGTAACTATGGCTACACCTTC
CDR3aa: CASSSNYGYTF

v_gene: TRBV4-2
d_gene: .
j_gene: TRBJ2-7
abundance: .
CDR3nt: TGTGCCAGCAGCCAAGGACCTAGCGCTGACTACGAGCAGTACTTC
CDR3aa: CASSQGPSADYEQYF

v_gene: TRBV4-1
d_gene: TRBD2
j_gene: TRBJ2-1
abundance: .
CDR3nt: TGCGCCAGCAGCCTCCCTAACCGCCCTAGCGGGAGGAGTGATGAGCAGTTCTTC
CDR3aa: CASSLPNRPSGRSDEQFF

v_gene: TRBV6-6
d_gene: .
j_gene: TRBJ2-1
abundance: .
CDR3nt: TGTGCCAGCATGAGGGTTCAGCCCGATGAGCAGTTCTTC
CDR3aa: CASMRVQPDEQFF

v_gene: TRBV19
d_gene: TRBD2
j_gene: TRBJ2-7
abundance: .
CDR3nt: TGTGCCAGTAGGCCGGGGGGTGAGGCCTACGAGCAGTACTTC
CDR3aa: CASRPGGEAYEQYF

v_gene: TRBV19
d_gene: TRBD2
j_gene: TRBJ2-2
abundance: .
CDR3nt: TGTGCCAGTAGTAAGACTAGCGGGGGCGGGGAGCTGTTTTTT
CDR3aa: CASSKTSGGGELFF

v_gene: TRBV18
d_gene: TRBD1
j_gene: TRBJ2-2
abundance: .
CDR3nt: TGTGCCAGCTCATCAACCGCCGGGACAGGGGGCAGGACCGGGGAGCTGTTTTTT
CDR3aa: CASSSTAGTGGRTGELFF

v_gene: TRBV27
d_gene: TRBD1
j_gene: TRBJ1-1
abundance: .
CDR3nt: TGTGCCAGCAGTTCGGGACAGGGTTGGGGCACTGAAGCTTTCTTT
CDR3aa: CASSSGQGWGTEAFF

v_gene: TRBV7-2
d_gene: .
j_gene: TRBJ1-3
abundance: few
CDR3nt: TGTGCCAGCAGCCAACAAACCGACTCTGGAAACACCATATATTTT
CDR3aa: CASSQQTDSGNTIYF

v_gene: TRBV6-5
d_gene: TRBD1
j_gene: TRBJ2-7
abundance: .
CDR3nt: TGTGCCAGCAGTTTCCTACGGACAGGGGTCGAGCAGTACTTC
CDR3aa: CASSFLRTGVEQYF

v_gene: TRBV6-5
d_gene: .
j_gene: TRBJ2-1
abundance: .
CDR3nt: TGTGCCAGCAGTCAGGGAAGCTCCTACAATGAGCAGTTCTTC
CDR3aa: CASSQGSSYNEQFF

v_gene: TRBV11-3
d_gene: TRBD2
j_gene: TRBJ2-1
abundance: .
CDR3nt: TGTGCCAGCAGCCAAGGACTAGCGGGAGTTCGTGAGCAGTTCTTC
CDR3aa: CASSQGLAGVREQFF

v_gene: TRBV27
d_gene: TRBD1
j_gene: TRBJ1-2
abundance: .
CDR3nt: TGTGCCAGCAGTTCCCCGGACAGGGATGGGGGCTACACCTTC
CDR3aa: CASSSPDRDGGYTF

v_gene: TRBV5-1
d_gene: TRBD1
j_gene: TRBJ1-1
abundance: .
CDR3nt: TGCGCCAGCACTGCCGGGACAGCTAACACTGAAGCTTTCTTT
CDR3aa: CASTAGTANTEAFF

v_gene: TRBV30
d_gene: .
j_gene: TRBJ1-1
abundance: .
CDR3nt: TGTGCCTGGACCACCGTTCCGGGTGAAGCTTTCTTT
CDR3aa: CAWTTVPGEAFF

v_gene: TRBV6-4
d_gene: .
j_gene: TRBJ1-2
abundance: .
CDR3nt: TGTGCCAGCAGTGACTCCGGGACTGCCAATGGCTACACCTTC
CDR3aa: CASSDSGTANGYTF

v_gene: TRBV12-5
d_gene: TRBD1
j_gene: TRBJ1-5
abundance: .
CDR3nt: TGTGCTAGTGGTAGGGGACAGCTGGATCAGCCCCAGCATTTT
CDR3aa: CASGRGQLDQPQHF

v_gene: TRBV14
d_gene: .
j_gene: TRBJ2-2
abundance: .
CDR3nt: TGTGCCAGCAGCCAAGTTCGGGTTTCGAACACCGGGGAGCTGTTTTTT
CDR3aa: CASSQVRVSNTGELFF